The T cell receptor (beta chain) described here comes from a study of blood T cell repertoires in COVID-19. Turning to the study itself: Acute-phase and convalescent COVID-19 samples originated in the United States, Italy and Spain. PBMCs, B-cell-depleted T cells, or T cells were the source of the cDNA or gDNA that made up the material.

CDR1 and CDR2 from the germline V gene are MNHEY and SMNVEV (reference sequence). V dropped 5 bases and J dropped 2 bases, with 13 bases sitting between them. The CDR3 contains 14 residues. Sequenced by immunoSEQ multiplex PCR; TCRdb stores in-frame clones only, minus some. Of 250,000 to 300,000 clones listed, approximately 91% are singletons. The gene calls are TRBV27 and TRBJ2-7; TRBD1 might be the D (6 bases). This sequence was found in a man in his fifties or sixties with acute or convalescent COVID-19. Sequencing was done on a sample of peripheral blood. The CDR3 is CASSPAGVPYEQYF. CDR3 bases: TGTGCCAGCAGTCCCGCAGGGGTTCCCTACGAGCAGTACTTC.